What follows is one TCR beta chain and its context. Time point here: baseline, week 1 (first vaccination visit). The treatment is: pre-vaccination baseline after standard-of-care therapy. Those who donated had recent WHO grade 3 or 4 IDH1-mutant, ATRX-lost astrocytomas. The CDR3 is made up of 17 amino acids. V gave up 0 bases and J gave up 2 bases; unmatched junction bases: 2. Germline CDR1 MGHRA, CDR2 YSYEKL. This sample was taken from a study of a mutant IDH1 vaccine in newly diagnosed glioma. Here immunoSEQ multiplex PCR was the method, and the copy in TCRdb shows in-frame clones only, minus some. The sample records tens of thousands of clones, about 80% being singletons.

Sequenced here: PBMCs, sampled from a glioma patient treated with radiotherapy, temozolomide or both. The source is a woman aged 45-65 years with glioma. The genes are TRBV4-1 and TRBJ2-1; the match to TRBD2 covers 12 bases. CDR3 DNA sequence: TGCGCCAGCAGCCAAGAGAGGACTAGCGGGGCCTACAATGAGCAGTTCTTC. Translation gives CASSQERTSGAYNEQFF.